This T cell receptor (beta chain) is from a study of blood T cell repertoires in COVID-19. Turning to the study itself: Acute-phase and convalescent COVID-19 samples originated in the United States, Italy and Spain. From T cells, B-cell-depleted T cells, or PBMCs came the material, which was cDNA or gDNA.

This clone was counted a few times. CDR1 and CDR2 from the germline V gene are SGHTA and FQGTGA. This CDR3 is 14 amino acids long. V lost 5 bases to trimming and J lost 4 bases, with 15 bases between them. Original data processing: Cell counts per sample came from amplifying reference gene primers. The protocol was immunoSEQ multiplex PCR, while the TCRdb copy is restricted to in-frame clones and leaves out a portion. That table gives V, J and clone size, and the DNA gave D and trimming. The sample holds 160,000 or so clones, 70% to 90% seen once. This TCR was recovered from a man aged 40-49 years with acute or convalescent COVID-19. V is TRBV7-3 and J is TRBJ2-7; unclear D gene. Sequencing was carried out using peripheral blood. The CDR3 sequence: CASSPRKAIYEQYF. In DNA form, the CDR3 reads TGTGCCAGCAGCCCCCGAAAAGCGATTTACGAGCAGTACTTC.